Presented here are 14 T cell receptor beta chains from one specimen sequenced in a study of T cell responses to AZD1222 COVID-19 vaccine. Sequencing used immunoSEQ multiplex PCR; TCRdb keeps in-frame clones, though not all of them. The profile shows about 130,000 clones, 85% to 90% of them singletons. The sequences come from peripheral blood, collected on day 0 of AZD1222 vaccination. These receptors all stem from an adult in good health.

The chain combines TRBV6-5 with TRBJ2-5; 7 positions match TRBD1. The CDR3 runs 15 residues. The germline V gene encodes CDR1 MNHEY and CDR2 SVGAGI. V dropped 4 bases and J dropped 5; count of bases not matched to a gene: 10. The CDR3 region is CASSSPRGRGETQYF. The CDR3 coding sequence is TGTGCCAGCAGTTCCCCAAGGGGCAGGGGGGAGACCCAGTACTTC.

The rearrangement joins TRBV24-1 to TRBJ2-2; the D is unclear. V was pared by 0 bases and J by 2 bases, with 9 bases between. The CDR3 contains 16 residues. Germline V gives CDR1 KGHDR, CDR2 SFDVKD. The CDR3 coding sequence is TGTGCCACCAGTGATTTGGGTTTTGGTAACACCGGGGAGCTGTTTTTT. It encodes CATSDLGFGNTGELFF.

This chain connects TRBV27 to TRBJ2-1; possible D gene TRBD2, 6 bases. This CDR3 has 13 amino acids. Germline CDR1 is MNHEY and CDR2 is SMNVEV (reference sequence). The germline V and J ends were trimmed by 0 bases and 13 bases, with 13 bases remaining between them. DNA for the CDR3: TGTGCCAGCAGTTTATCTCGGGACTCCACTCAGTTCTTC. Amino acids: CASSLSRDSTQFF.

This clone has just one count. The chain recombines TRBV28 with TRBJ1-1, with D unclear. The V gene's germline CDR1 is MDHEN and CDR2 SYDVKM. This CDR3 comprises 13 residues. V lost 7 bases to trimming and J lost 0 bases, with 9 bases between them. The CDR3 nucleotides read TGTGCCAGCATTGGGTACGTGAACACTGAAGCTTTCTTT. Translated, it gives CASIGYVNTEAFF.

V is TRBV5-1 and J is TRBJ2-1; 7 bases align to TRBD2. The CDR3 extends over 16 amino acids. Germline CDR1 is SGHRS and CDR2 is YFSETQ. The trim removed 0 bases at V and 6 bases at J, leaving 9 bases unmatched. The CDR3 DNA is TGCGCCAGCAGCTTGGAGTCTTGGGGAGGGCTCAATGAGCAGTTCTTC. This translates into CASSLESWGGLNEQFF.

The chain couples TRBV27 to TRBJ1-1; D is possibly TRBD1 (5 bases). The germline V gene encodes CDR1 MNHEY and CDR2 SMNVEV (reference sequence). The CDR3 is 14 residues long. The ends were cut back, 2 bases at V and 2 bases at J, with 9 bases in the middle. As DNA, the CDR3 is TGTGCCAGCAGTTTAATGGGGGGTAACACTGAAGCTTTCTTT. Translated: CASSLMGGNTEAFF.

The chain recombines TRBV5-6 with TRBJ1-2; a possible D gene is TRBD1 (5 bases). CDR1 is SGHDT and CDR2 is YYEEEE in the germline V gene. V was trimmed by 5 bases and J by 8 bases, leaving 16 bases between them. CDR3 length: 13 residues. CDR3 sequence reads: CASSHGTGTGYTF. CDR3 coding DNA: TGTGCCAGCAGTCATGGGACCGGAACGGGCTACACCTTC.

The CDR3 sequence: CASEVLREAFF. In DNA form, the CDR3 reads TGTGCCAGCGAGGTGTTGAGGGAAGCTTTCTTT. V usage is TRBV2 and J usage is TRBJ1-1; D unresolved. Germline CDR1 reads SNHLY; CDR2 reads FYNNEI. This CDR3 is built from 11 residues. V lost 8 bases and J lost 8, with 12 bases in between.

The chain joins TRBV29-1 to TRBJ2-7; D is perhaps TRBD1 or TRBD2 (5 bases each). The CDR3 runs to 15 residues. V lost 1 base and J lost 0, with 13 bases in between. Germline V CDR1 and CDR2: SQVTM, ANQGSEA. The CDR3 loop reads CSVEAVAGSSYEQYF. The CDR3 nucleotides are TGCAGCGTTGAAGCGGTGGCAGGGAGCTCCTACGAGCAGTACTTC.

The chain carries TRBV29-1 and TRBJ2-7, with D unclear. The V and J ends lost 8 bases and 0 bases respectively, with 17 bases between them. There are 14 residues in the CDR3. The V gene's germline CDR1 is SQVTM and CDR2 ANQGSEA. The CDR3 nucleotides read TGCAGCTTCAAAACGGGTATCTCCTCCTACGAGCAGTACTTC. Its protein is CSFKTGISSYEQYF.

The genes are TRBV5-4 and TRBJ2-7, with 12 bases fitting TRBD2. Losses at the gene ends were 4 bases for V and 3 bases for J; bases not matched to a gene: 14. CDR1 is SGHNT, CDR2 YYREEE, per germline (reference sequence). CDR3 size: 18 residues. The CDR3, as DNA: TGTGCCAGCAGCGCACGGACTAGCGGGGCGACGGCGCACTACGAGCAGTACTTC. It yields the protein CASSARTSGATAHYEQYF.

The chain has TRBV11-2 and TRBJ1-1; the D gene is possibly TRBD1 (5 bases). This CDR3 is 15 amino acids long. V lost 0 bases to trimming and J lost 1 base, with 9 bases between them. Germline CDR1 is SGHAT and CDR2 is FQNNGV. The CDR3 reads CASSLDRQGNTEAFF. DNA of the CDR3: TGTGCCAGCAGCTTAGACAGGCAGGGGAACACTGAAGCTTTCTTT.

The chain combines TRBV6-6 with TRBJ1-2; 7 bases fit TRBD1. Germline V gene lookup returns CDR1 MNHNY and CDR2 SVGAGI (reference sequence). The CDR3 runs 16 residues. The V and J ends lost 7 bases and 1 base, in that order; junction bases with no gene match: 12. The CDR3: CASIEDRRTNNYGYTF. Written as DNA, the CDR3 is TGTGCCAGCATAGAGGACAGGAGGACCAATAACTATGGCTACACCTTC.

CDR3 residues: CASTVGQSYGYTF. The DNA of the CDR3 is TGTGCCAGCACCGTGGGACAGTCTTATGGCTACACCTTC. The chain employs TRBV6-5 and TRBJ1-2; 7 bases line up with TRBD1. This CDR3 contains 13 residues. Germline CDR1 MNHEY, CDR2 SVGAGI. Trimming at V came to 7 bases and at J to 5 bases, leaving 7 bases not matched to a gene.